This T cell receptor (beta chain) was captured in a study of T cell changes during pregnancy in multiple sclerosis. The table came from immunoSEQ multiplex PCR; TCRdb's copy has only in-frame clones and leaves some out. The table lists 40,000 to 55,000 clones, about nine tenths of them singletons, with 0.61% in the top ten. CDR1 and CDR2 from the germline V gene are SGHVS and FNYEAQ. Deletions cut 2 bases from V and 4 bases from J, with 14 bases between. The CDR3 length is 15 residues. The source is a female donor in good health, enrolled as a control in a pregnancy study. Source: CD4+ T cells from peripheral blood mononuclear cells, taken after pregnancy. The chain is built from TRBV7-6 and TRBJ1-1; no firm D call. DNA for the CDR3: TGTGCCAGCAGCTTATCTCTGGGGAGGGTCACTGAAGCTTTCTTT. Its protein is CASSLSLGRVTEAFF.